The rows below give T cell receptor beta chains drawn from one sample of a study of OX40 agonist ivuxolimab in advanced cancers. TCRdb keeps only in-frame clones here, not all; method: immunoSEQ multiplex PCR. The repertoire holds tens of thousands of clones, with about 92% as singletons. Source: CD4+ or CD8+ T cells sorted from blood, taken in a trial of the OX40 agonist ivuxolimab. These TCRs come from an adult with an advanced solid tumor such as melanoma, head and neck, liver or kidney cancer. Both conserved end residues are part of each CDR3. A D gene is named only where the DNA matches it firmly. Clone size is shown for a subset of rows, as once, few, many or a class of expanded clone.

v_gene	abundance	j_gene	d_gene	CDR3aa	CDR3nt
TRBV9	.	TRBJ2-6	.	CASSVATRGSGANVLTF	TGTGCCAGCAGCGTAGCTACGAGGGGCTCTGGGGCCAACGTCCTGACTTTC
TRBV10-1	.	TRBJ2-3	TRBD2	CASSGGSWDTQYF	TGCGCCAGCTCGGGGGGTTCGTGGGATACGCAGTATTTT
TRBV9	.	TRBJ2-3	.	CASSVSADTQYF	TGTGCCAGCAGCGTTTCGGCAGATACGCAGTATTTT
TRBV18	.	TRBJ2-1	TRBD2	CASSPLFGSGSAYNEQFF	TGTGCCAGCTCACCCCTTTTTGGTAGCGGGAGTGCCTACAATGAGCAGTTCTTC
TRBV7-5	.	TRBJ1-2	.	CVRIQKGDGYTF	TGTGTCAGAATCCAGAAAGGGGATGGCTACACCTTC
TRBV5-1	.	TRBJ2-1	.	CASSAGQILSYNEQFF	TGCGCCAGCAGCGCGGGACAGATTCTCTCCTACAATGAGCAGTTCTTC
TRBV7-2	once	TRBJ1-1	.	CASGGIMNTEAFF	TGTGCCTCCGGAGGCATAATGAACACTGAAGCTTTCTTT
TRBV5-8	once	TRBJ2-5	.	CASSLSKTQYF	TGTGCCAGCAGCTTGTCGAAGACCCAGTACTTC
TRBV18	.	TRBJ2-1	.	CASSPSRDNEQFF	TGTGCCAGCTCACCGTCAAGGGACAATGAGCAGTTCTTC
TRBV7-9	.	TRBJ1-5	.	CASSQAGGVQPQHF	TGTGCCAGCAGCCAGGCGGGAGGGGTCCAGCCCCAGCATTTT